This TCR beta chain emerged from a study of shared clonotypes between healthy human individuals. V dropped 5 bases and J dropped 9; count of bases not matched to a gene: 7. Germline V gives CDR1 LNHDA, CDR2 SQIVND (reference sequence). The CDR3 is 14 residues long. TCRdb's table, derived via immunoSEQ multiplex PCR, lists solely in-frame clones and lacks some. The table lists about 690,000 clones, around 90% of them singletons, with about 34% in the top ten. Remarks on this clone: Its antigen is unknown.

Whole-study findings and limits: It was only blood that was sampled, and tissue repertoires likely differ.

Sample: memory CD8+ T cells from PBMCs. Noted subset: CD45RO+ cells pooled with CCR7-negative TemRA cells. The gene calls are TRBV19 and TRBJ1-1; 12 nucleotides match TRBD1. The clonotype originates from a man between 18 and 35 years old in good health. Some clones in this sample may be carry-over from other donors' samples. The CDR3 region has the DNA TGTGCCAGTAGTTACGGGACAGGGGGCTATCAAGCTTTCTTT. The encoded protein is CASSYGTGGYQAFF.